Each of the 5 T cell receptor beta chains below was sequenced from the same sample in a study of T cell repertoires in cytomegalovirus infection. Via MiXCR, TCRdb re-called the reads, giving one row per CDR3 protein. The top ten hold under 65% of the sample, which has about 130,000 distinct CDR3 sequences, 25% to 35% seen once. No antigen is known for these receptors. The sequencing here drew on CD8+ T cells from cultured PBMCs, taken from culture after CMV antigen stimulation. The receptors shown here come from a human donor in good health (CMV status not recorded). Some clones in this sample may be carry-over from other donors' samples.

This clonotype was observed once. The chain combines TRBV6-5 with TRBJ2-7, with TRBD1 matching 7 bases. With 3 bases clipped from V and 3 bases from J, the junction kept 5 bases outside the gene matches. Germline lookup yields CDR1 MNHEY and CDR2 SVGAGI. The length of the CDR3 is 14 residues. DNA for the CDR3: TGTGCCAGCAGTTATGCAGGGGGTTTCTACGAGCAGTACTTC. This encodes CASSYAGGFYEQYF.

The V gene is TRBV10-3, the J gene TRBJ2-5, with TRBD1 as a possible D gene (6 bases). This CDR3 is 14 amino acids long. V was pared by 6 bases and J by 1 base, with 12 bases between. CDR1 and CDR2 from the germline V gene are ENHRY and SYGVKD. Written as DNA, the CDR3 is TGTGCCATCAGGGGGGCCGGGGCCCAAGAGACCCAGTACTTC. Protein sequence: CAIRGAGAQETQYF.

The V and J genes are TRBV20-1 and TRBJ2-7; tentative D call: TRBD1 (6 bases). V lost 5 bases and J lost 4, with 24 bases in between. Germline V gene lookup returns CDR1 DFQATT and CDR2 SNEGSKA (reference sequence). The CDR3 totals 16 residues. CDR3 in DNA: TGCAGTGCTGGCCCGCGATTTCGAGCCCAGGGGTACGAGCAGTACTTC. Protein sequence: CSAGPRFRAQGYEQYF.

This chain joins TRBV10-3 and TRBJ2-4; 11 bases align to TRBD1. The junction had 0 bases not matched to a gene; V was cut back by 4 bases and J by 4 bases. This CDR3 spans 14 amino acids. Germline CDR1 and CDR2: ENHRY and SYGVKD. The CDR3 spells CAISGDRGKNIQYF. CDR3 DNA sequence: TGTGCCATCAGTGGGGACAGGGGGAAAAACATTCAGTACTTC.

The CDR3 spells CASSHPQEGRFTGAQYF. The CDR3 nucleotides read TGCGCCAGCAGCCATCCCCAGGAGGGACGGTTCACAGGGGCGCAGTATTTT. J is TRBJ2-3 and V is TRBV4-1, with a tentative D call TRBD1 (7 bases). Looked up from germline, CDR1 is MGHRA and CDR2 is YSYEKL. Trimming removed 3 bases at V and 10 bases at J, with 26 bases between. This CDR3 has 17 residues.